This paragraph reports one TCR beta chain. Its antigen is currently unknown. Each CDR3 protein is one row after TCRdb ran MiXCR on the 5' RACE reads. The repertoire includes around 220,000 distinct CDR3 sequences, more than 12% of them detected once, and approximately 8.2% sits in the top ten. This specimen belongs to a study of identical twins. Regarding the study as a whole: Clonotypes of the beta chain that were abundant in cord blood carried fewer insertions (memory repertoires showed none).

Sequences were obtained from memory (CD45RO+) T cells sorted from blood. This clonotype was sampled from a young woman in good health.

The CDR3 nucleotides read TGTGCCAGCAGCTTCGCCAGGACAGGGCAAAATGAGCAGTTCTTC. This sequence encodes CASSFARTGQNEQFF. V is TRBV11-2 and J is TRBJ2-1; 8 positions match TRBD1. This CDR3 is built from 15 residues. Germline loops: CDR1 SGHAT, CDR2 FQNNGV. The ends lost 3 bases at V and 7 bases at J; junction bases unmatched: 8.